The text below deals with one T cell receptor (beta chain). Libraries were prepared by immunoSEQ multiplex PCR; TCRdb keeps only in-frame clonotypes and omits some of them. The table lists about 36,000 clones, approximately 90% of them singletons, with roughly 0.44% in the top ten. The sample comes from a study of T cell changes during pregnancy in multiple sclerosis. Germline-derived CDR1 and CDR2 are SGHTA and FQGNSA. The CDR3 runs to 16 residues. The V gene lost 1 base and the J gene lost 6 bases, with 19 bases spanning the gap. This sequence was found in a female donor with multiple sclerosis, enrolled in a pregnancy study. The chain carries TRBV7-2 and TRBJ2-7; D might be TRBD1 (5 bases). The source was CD4+ T cells from peripheral blood mononuclear cells, collected after pregnancy. CDR3 in amino acids: CASSLEVLLPQGEQYF. The CDR3 DNA is TGTGCCAGCAGCTTAGAGGTCCTCCTCCCTCAGGGCGAGCAGTACTTC. Together with reference TRBV7-2 and TRBJ2-7, the CDR3 gives the full variable domain: GAGVSQSPSNKVTEKGKDVELRCDPISGHTALYWYRQSLGQGLEFLIYFQGNSAPDKSGLPSDRFSAERTGGSVSTLTIQRTQQEDSAVYLCASSLEVLLPQGEQYFGPGTRLTVT.